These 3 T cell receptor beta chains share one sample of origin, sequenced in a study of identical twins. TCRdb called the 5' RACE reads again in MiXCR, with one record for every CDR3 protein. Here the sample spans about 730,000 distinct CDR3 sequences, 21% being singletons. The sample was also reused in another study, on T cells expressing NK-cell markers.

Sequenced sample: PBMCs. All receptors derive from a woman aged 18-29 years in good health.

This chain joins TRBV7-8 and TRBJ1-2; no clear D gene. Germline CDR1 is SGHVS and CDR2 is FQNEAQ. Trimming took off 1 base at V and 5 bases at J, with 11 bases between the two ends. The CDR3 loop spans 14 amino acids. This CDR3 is CASSLGSDLYGYTF. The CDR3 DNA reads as TGTGCCAGCAGCTTAGGGTCAGACTTGTATGGCTACACCTTC.

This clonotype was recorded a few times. The CDR3 DNA follows: TGTGCCAGCAGTTTACTAATAGCCGCAACAGACATGAACACTGAAGCTTTCTTT. It encodes CASSLLIAATDMNTEAFF. V is TRBV28 and J is TRBJ1-1; D is unclear. Trimming removed 2 bases at V and 0 bases at J, with 19 bases between. The CDR3 spans 18 residues. Per the germline V gene, CDR1 is MDHEN and CDR2 is SYDVKM.

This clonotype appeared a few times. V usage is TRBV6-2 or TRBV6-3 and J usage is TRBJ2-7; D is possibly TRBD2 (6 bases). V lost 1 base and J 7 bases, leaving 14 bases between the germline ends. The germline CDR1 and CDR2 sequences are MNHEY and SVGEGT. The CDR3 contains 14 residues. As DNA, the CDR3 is TGTGCCAGCAGTTACTACCGGGACTTTACGGAGCAGTACTTC. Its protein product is CASSYYRDFTEQYF.